Listed below are T cell receptor beta chains from one sample, sequenced in a study of metastatic and nonmetastatic thyroid tumors. With MiXCR, TCRdb called clones anew from the PCR reads. The profile shows tens of thousands of clones, about 12% of them singletons. The sequencing input was blood. These TCRs come from a male donor with papillary thyroid cancer or a benign thyroid nodule (not recorded which). Some clones in this sample may be carry-over from other donors' samples. The CDR3 runs from the conserved cysteine through the conserved F or W. The D gene is left open where the match is weak. Clone size appears in some rows only: once, few, many, or a class for an expanded clone.

clone_size: medium-sized
v_call: TRBV6-1
j_call: TRBJ1-6
cdr3_length: 13
d_call: -
cdr3_aa: CASSGLANSPLHF
cdr3_nt: TGTGCCAGCAGTGGGCTAGCTAATTCACCCCTCCACTTT

clone_size: few
v_call: TRBV18
j_call: TRBJ2-3
cdr3_length: 15
d_call: TRBD2
cdr3_aa: CASSPEGGWPDTQYF
cdr3_nt: TGTGCCAGCTCACCCGAGGGAGGGTGGCCAGATACGCAGTATTTT

clone_size: many
v_call: TRBV10-3
j_call: TRBJ2-2
cdr3_length: 15
d_call: -
cdr3_aa: CAISETRQNTGELFF
cdr3_nt: TGTGCCATCAGTGAGACCCGACAGAACACCGGGGAGCTGTTTTTT

clone_size: many
v_call: TRBV20-1
j_call: TRBJ2-3
cdr3_length: 14
d_call: -
cdr3_aa: CSASRLPSTDTQYF
cdr3_nt: TGCAGTGCTAGTCGACTCCCTAGCACAGATACGCAGTATTTT

clone_size: few
v_call: TRBV27
j_call: TRBJ2-7
cdr3_length: 14
d_call: TRBD1
cdr3_aa: CASSHTGTGNEQYF
cdr3_nt: TGTGCCAGCAGTCACACCGGGACAGGGAACGAGCAGTACTTC

clone_size: many
v_call: TRBV20-1
j_call: TRBJ2-2
cdr3_length: 15
d_call: TRBD2
cdr3_aa: CSARRLAVNTGELFF
cdr3_nt: TGCAGTGCTAGGAGGCTAGCGGTTAACACCGGGGAGCTGTTTTTT

clone_size: many
v_call: TRBV7-2
j_call: TRBJ2-7
cdr3_length: 15
d_call: TRBD2
cdr3_aa: CASSQMTSGSYEQYF
cdr3_nt: TGTGCCAGCAGCCAGATGACTAGCGGGAGCTACGAGCAGTACTTC

clone_size: many
v_call: TRBV6-1
j_call: TRBJ2-1
cdr3_length: 15
d_call: -
cdr3_aa: CASSDHRLPHNEQFF
cdr3_nt: TGTGCCAGCAGTGACCACCGGCTCCCCCACAATGAGCAGTTCTTC

clone_size: many
v_call: TRBV5-6
j_call: TRBJ2-7
cdr3_length: 14
d_call: TRBD2
cdr3_aa: CASSVPSGVYEQYF
cdr3_nt: TGTGCCAGCAGCGTGCCTAGCGGGGTCTACGAGCAGTACTTC

clone_size: many
v_call: TRBV2
j_call: TRBJ2-2
cdr3_length: 14
d_call: TRBD1
cdr3_aa: CAGQGARYTGELFF
cdr3_nt: TGTGCCGGACAGGGGGCGCGCTACACCGGGGAGCTGTTTTTT

clone_size: many
v_call: TRBV20-1
j_call: TRBJ1-1
cdr3_length: 12
d_call: TRBD1
cdr3_aa: CSARQGVTEAFF
cdr3_nt: TGCAGTGCAAGACAGGGGGTCACTGAAGCTTTCTTT

clone_size: many
v_call: TRBV6-4
j_call: TRBJ2-6
cdr3_length: 14
d_call: -
cdr3_aa: CASSQDSPSDVLTF
cdr3_nt: TGTGCCAGCAGTCAGGACTCCCCGTCCGACGTCCTGACTTTC

clone_size: few
v_call: TRBV7-3
j_call: TRBJ2-1
cdr3_length: 14
d_call: TRBD2
cdr3_aa: CASSWTSSYNEQFF
cdr3_nt: TGTGCCAGCAGCTGGACTAGCTCCTACAATGAGCAGTTCTTC

clone_size: many
v_call: TRBV7-9
j_call: TRBJ2-5
cdr3_length: 11
d_call: -
cdr3_aa: CASSSGETQYF
cdr3_nt: TGTGCCAGCAGCTCCGGGGAGACCCAGTACTTC

clone_size: many
v_call: TRBV7-8
j_call: TRBJ2-3
cdr3_length: 15
d_call: -
cdr3_aa: CASSLWRGGADTQYF
cdr3_nt: TGTGCCAGCAGCTTATGGAGGGGTGGCGCAGATACGCAGTATTTT

clone_size: few
v_call: TRBV4-2
j_call: TRBJ1-2
cdr3_length: 18
d_call: -
cdr3_aa: CASSQPGDTTTTNYGYTF
cdr3_nt: TGTGCCAGCAGCCAGCCGGGAGACACAACTACGACTAACTATGGCTACACCTTC

clone_size: many
v_call: TRBV12-3/TRBV12-4
j_call: TRBJ2-7
cdr3_length: 14
d_call: -
cdr3_aa: CASSLGGLRYEQYF
cdr3_nt: TGTGCCAGCAGTTTAGGGGGGTTGCGCTACGAGCAGTACTTC

clone_size: many
v_call: TRBV5-5
j_call: TRBJ2-7
cdr3_length: 14
d_call: -
cdr3_aa: CASSPDRYSYEQYF
cdr3_nt: TGTGCCAGCAGTCCCGACAGGTACTCCTACGAGCAGTACTTC

clone_size: many
v_call: TRBV7-2
j_call: TRBJ2-2
cdr3_length: 13
d_call: -
cdr3_aa: CAALQGNTGELFF
cdr3_nt: TGTGCCGCGCTACAGGGGAACACCGGGGAGCTGTTTTTT

clone_size: medium-sized
v_call: TRBV6-2/TRBV6-3
j_call: TRBJ2-7
cdr3_length: 14
d_call: -
cdr3_aa: CASSYYTGAYEQYF
cdr3_nt: TGTGCCAGCAGTTATTATACAGGAGCCTACGAGCAGTACTTC

clone_size: many
v_call: TRBV6-1
j_call: TRBJ2-7
cdr3_length: 11
d_call: -
cdr3_aa: CASSYYYEQYF
cdr3_nt: TGTGCCAGCAGCTACTACTACGAGCAGTACTTC

clone_size: many
v_call: TRBV9
j_call: TRBJ2-5
cdr3_length: 16
d_call: TRBD2
cdr3_aa: CASSVGGLAGGETQYF
cdr3_nt: TGTGCCAGCAGCGTAGGGGGACTAGCGGGAGGAGAGACCCAGTACTTC

clone_size: many
v_call: TRBV20-1
j_call: TRBJ2-3
cdr3_length: 14
d_call: -
cdr3_aa: CSAQRQPSTDTQYF
cdr3_nt: TGCAGTGCGCAGCGCCAGCCTAGCACAGATACGCAGTATTTT

clone_size: medium-sized
v_call: TRBV28
j_call: TRBJ2-7
cdr3_length: 13
d_call: -
cdr3_aa: CASSWSSGYEQYF
cdr3_nt: TGTGCCAGCAGCTGGTCCTCGGGGTACGAGCAGTACTTC

clone_size: -
v_call: TRBV6-2/TRBV6-3
j_call: TRBJ2-3
cdr3_length: 15
d_call: TRBD2
cdr3_aa: CASSKRIAGPDTQYF
cdr3_nt: TGCGCCAGCAGCAAAAGAATAGCGGGACCTGATACGCAGTATTTT

clone_size: many
v_call: TRBV15
j_call: TRBJ2-1
cdr3_length: 15
d_call: -
cdr3_aa: CATSRDQPGVYEQFF
cdr3_nt: TGTGCCACCAGCAGAGATCAGCCAGGGGTCTATGAGCAGTTCTTC

clone_size: medium-sized
v_call: TRBV27
j_call: TRBJ1-1
cdr3_length: 14
d_call: -
cdr3_aa: CASSFWQSGTEAFF
cdr3_nt: TGTGCCAGCAGTTTCTGGCAGAGTGGAACTGAAGCTTTCTTT

clone_size: many
v_call: TRBV12-3/TRBV12-4
j_call: TRBJ2-5
cdr3_length: 12
d_call: -
cdr3_aa: CASRLPGETQYF
cdr3_nt: TGTGCCAGCAGGTTGCCCGGGGAGACCCAGTACTTC

clone_size: -
v_call: TRBV12-3/TRBV12-4
j_call: TRBJ1-5
cdr3_length: 14
d_call: -
cdr3_aa: CASISAFGHQPQHF
cdr3_nt: TGTGCCAGCATTTCGGCCTTTGGACATCAGCCCCAGCATTTT

clone_size: -
v_call: TRBV11-2
j_call: TRBJ2-5
cdr3_length: 14
d_call: TRBD1
cdr3_aa: CASSDRGGEETQYF
cdr3_nt: TGTGCCAGCAGTGACAGGGGCGGGGAGGAGACCCAGTACTTC

clone_size: few
v_call: TRBV25-1
j_call: TRBJ2-7
cdr3_length: 15
d_call: -
cdr3_aa: CASSDGTGSLYEQYF
cdr3_nt: TGTGCCAGCAGTGACGGGACGGGGTCACTCTACGAGCAGTACTTC

clone_size: medium-sized
v_call: TRBV6-1
j_call: TRBJ2-7
cdr3_length: 16
d_call: TRBD2
cdr3_aa: CASSELAGGYSYEQYF
cdr3_nt: TGTGCCAGCAGTGAACTAGCGGGGGGGTACTCCTACGAGCAGTACTTC

clone_size: few
v_call: TRBV6-1
j_call: TRBJ1-2
cdr3_length: 14
d_call: -
cdr3_aa: CASSEVGDLYGYTF
cdr3_nt: TGTGCCAGCAGTGAAGTTGGGGACCTATATGGCTACACCTTC

clone_size: -
v_call: TRBV20-1
j_call: TRBJ2-7
cdr3_length: 14
d_call: TRBD1
cdr3_aa: CSARGTGGIYEQYF
cdr3_nt: TGCAGTGCTAGAGGGACAGGGGGCATCTACGAGCAGTACTTC

clone_size: once
v_call: TRBV11-3
j_call: TRBJ2-7
cdr3_length: 13
d_call: -
cdr3_aa: CANSLQLRDEQYF
cdr3_nt: TGTGCCAACAGCTTACAGCTGAGGGACGAGCAGTACTTC

clone_size: many
v_call: TRBV27
j_call: TRBJ2-1
cdr3_length: 15
d_call: -
cdr3_aa: CASSLWQGSYNEQFF
cdr3_nt: TGTGCCAGCAGTTTATGGCAGGGCTCCTACAATGAGCAGTTCTTC

clone_size: many
v_call: TRBV7-7
j_call: TRBJ1-3
cdr3_length: 14
d_call: -
cdr3_aa: CASSFPPDRNTIYF
cdr3_nt: TGTGCTAGCAGCTTCCCCCCGGACAGAAACACCATATATTTT

clone_size: many
v_call: TRBV10-3
j_call: TRBJ1-4
cdr3_length: 15
d_call: TRBD1
cdr3_aa: CAISADRATNEKLFF
cdr3_nt: TGTGCCATCAGTGCGGACAGGGCAACTAATGAAAAACTGTTTTTT

clone_size: medium-sized
v_call: TRBV28
j_call: TRBJ2-7
cdr3_length: 15
d_call: TRBD2
cdr3_aa: CASSSSGSFSYEQYF
cdr3_nt: TGTGCCAGCAGTTCTAGCGGGAGTTTCTCCTACGAGCAGTACTTC

clone_size: few
v_call: TRBV6-1
j_call: TRBJ2-2
cdr3_length: 16
d_call: -
cdr3_aa: CASSDFCTSYVGELFF
cdr3_nt: TGTGCCAGCAGTGACTTTTGTACTAGCTATGTGGGGGAGCTGTTTTTT

clone_size: many
v_call: TRBV20-1
j_call: TRBJ2-2
cdr3_length: 14
d_call: -
cdr3_aa: CSAPRTANTGELFF
cdr3_nt: TGCAGTGCCCCCCGGACAGCGAACACCGGGGAGCTGTTTTTT

clone_size: -
v_call: TRBV30
j_call: TRBJ1-2
cdr3_length: 14
d_call: -
cdr3_aa: CAWSDSALNYGYTF
cdr3_nt: TGTGCCTGGAGTGATTCCGCTCTTAACTATGGCTACACCTTC

clone_size: medium-sized
v_call: TRBV28
j_call: TRBJ2-7
cdr3_length: 16
d_call: -
cdr3_aa: CASRSMFQGPSYEQYF
cdr3_nt: TGTGCCAGCAGATCGATGTTCCAGGGGCCCTCCTACGAGCAGTACTTC

clone_size: few
v_call: TRBV10-2
j_call: TRBJ2-1
cdr3_length: 15
d_call: -
cdr3_aa: CASSVWGRGYDEQFF
cdr3_nt: TGCGCCAGCAGTGTATGGGGGAGAGGCTACGATGAGCAGTTCTTC

clone_size: few
v_call: TRBV6-1
j_call: TRBJ2-3
cdr3_length: 14
d_call: -
cdr3_aa: CASTDSRSTDTQYF
cdr3_nt: TGTGCCAGCACAGACAGTCGCAGTACAGATACGCAGTATTTT

clone_size: medium-sized
v_call: TRBV27
j_call: TRBJ2-7
cdr3_length: 11
d_call: -
cdr3_aa: CASSFGDEQYF
cdr3_nt: TGTGCCAGCAGTTTTGGGGACGAGCAGTACTTC

clone_size: many
v_call: TRBV9
j_call: TRBJ2-7
cdr3_length: 14
d_call: -
cdr3_aa: CASSVGHPSYEQYF
cdr3_nt: TGTGCCAGCAGCGTGGGGCACCCCTCCTACGAGCAGTACTTC

clone_size: -
v_call: TRBV6-1
j_call: TRBJ1-1
cdr3_length: 14
d_call: -
cdr3_aa: CASSRIQGVTEALF
cdr3_nt: TGTGCCAGCAGTAGAATACAGGGAGTCACTGAAGCTCTCTTT

clone_size: many
v_call: TRBV30
j_call: TRBJ1-4
cdr3_length: 14
d_call: -
cdr3_aa: CAWSPEIGGEKLFF
cdr3_nt: TGTGCCTGGAGTCCAGAAATAGGGGGAGAAAAACTGTTTTTT

clone_size: few
v_call: TRBV24-1
j_call: TRBJ2-1
cdr3_length: 13
d_call: -
cdr3_aa: CATTPPLGNEQFF
cdr3_nt: TGTGCCACCACCCCACCTCTGGGCAATGAGCAGTTCTTT

clone_size: many
v_call: TRBV7-7
j_call: TRBJ2-3
cdr3_length: 16
d_call: -
cdr3_aa: CASSPARSGPTDTQYF
cdr3_nt: TGTGCCAGCAGCCCCGCCAGGAGCGGCCCCACAGATACGCAGTATTTT

clone_size: medium-sized
v_call: TRBV6-2/TRBV6-3
j_call: TRBJ2-7
cdr3_length: 12
d_call: -
cdr3_aa: CASSYEGSEQYF
cdr3_nt: TGTGCCAGCAGTTACGAGGGCAGCGAGCAGTACTTC

clone_size: -
v_call: TRBV4-1
j_call: TRBJ2-1
cdr3_length: 15
d_call: TRBD2
cdr3_aa: CASSHSGEPYNEQFF
cdr3_nt: TGCGCCAGCAGCCATAGCGGGGAACCCTACAATGAGCAGTTCTTC

clone_size: many
v_call: TRBV6-2/TRBV6-3
j_call: TRBJ1-4
cdr3_length: 12
d_call: -
cdr3_aa: CASSYFREKLFF
cdr3_nt: TGTGCCAGCAGTTACTTCCGGGAAAAACTGTTTTTT

clone_size: many
v_call: TRBV20-1
j_call: TRBJ2-5
cdr3_length: 14
d_call: TRBD2
cdr3_aa: CSARGTSGQETQYF
cdr3_nt: TGCAGTGCTAGAGGTACTAGCGGCCAAGAGACCCAGTACTTC

clone_size: few
v_call: TRBV2
j_call: TRBJ2-7
cdr3_length: 15
d_call: TRBD1
cdr3_aa: CASRVAGQGAYEQYF
cdr3_nt: TGTGCCAGCAGAGTGGCGGGACAGGGGGCTTACGAGCAGTACTTC

clone_size: once
v_call: TRBV11-2
j_call: TRBJ1-2
cdr3_length: 14
d_call: -
cdr3_aa: CTISLVGNSYGYTF
cdr3_nt: TGTACCATCAGCTTAGTTGGGAATAGCTATGGCTACACCTTC